The entry that follows covers one T cell receptor (beta chain) sequence. These data are taken from a study of T cell responses to AZD1222 COVID-19 vaccine. V was trimmed by 2 bases and J by 6 bases, leaving 4 bases between them. The CDR3 extends over 11 amino acids. Profiling relied on immunoSEQ multiplex PCR, and the TCRdb table lists in-frame clones only, not all of them. This sample has tens of thousands of clones, with roughly 90% found just once. The specimen was peripheral blood, collected 28 days after the second AZD1222 dose. The TCR was taken from an adult who received the AZD1222 COVID-19 vaccine. V is TRBV12-3 or TRBV12-4 and J is TRBJ1-1, with D unresolved. The CDR3 sequence is CASSLWPEAFF. As DNA, the CDR3 is TGTGCCAGCAGTTTATGGCCTGAAGCTTTCTTT.